This T cell receptor (beta chain) stems from a study of blood T cell repertoires in COVID-19. Across the whole study: T cells, B-cell-depleted T cells, or PBMCs provided the cDNA or gDNA that served as material.

All enrollees were roughly 18 to 100 years old and from some 24 US areas. In assigning cohorts, the study relied on participant-reported clinical history. The V segment lost 4 bases and the J segment 6 bases; nucleotides outside the gene matches: 10. The CDR3 covers 15 residues. CDR1 SGHVS and CDR2 FQNEAQ come from the germline V gene. Per the original data handling: Estimation of nucleated cell counts was performed using reference gene primer amplification. Method: immunoSEQ multiplex PCR; TCRdb's copy keeps in-frame clones and lacks some. From that table come the V and J calls and clone size; the DNA was used to work out D and trimming. The repertoire holds roughly 240,000 clones, with approximately 85% as singletons.

V usage is TRBV7-8 and J usage is TRBJ2-7, with 9 bases lining up with TRBD1. The source of this sequence is a woman aged 50 to 65 with acute COVID-19. Sequenced input: PBMCs or T cells enriched from blood (not recorded which). In DNA, the CDR3 is TGTGCCAGCAGCTACGCGGGACAGGGTATCGGCGAGCAGTACTTC. Protein product: CASSYAGQGIGEQYF.